The source of this TCR beta chain is a study of blood T cell repertoires in COVID-19. Study as a whole: Specimens from acute and convalescent COVID-19 originated in the United States, Italy and Spain. T cells, B-cell-depleted T cells, or PBMCs provided the cDNA or gDNA that served as material.

As processed by the authors: Reference gene primer amplification gave nucleated cell count estimates. Some clones are missing from TCRdb's copy, which holds only in-frame ones; the method was immunoSEQ multiplex PCR. V, J and clone size derive from that table, while D and trimming were established from the DNA sequence. The sample contains 150,000 to 200,000 clones, around 87% of which appear only once. There are 15 residues in the CDR3. Looked up from germline, CDR1 is GTSNPN and CDR2 is SVGIG (reference sequence). V lost 5 bases to trimming and J lost 4 bases; unmatched junction nucleotides: 8. This clonotype was obtained from a man aged 35 to 55 with active or convalescent COVID-19. The rearrangement joins TRBV30 to TRBJ2-6; 7 positions agree with TRBD1. The sequenced sample consisted of peripheral blood. CDR3: CAWGQALGGANVLTF. The CDR3 DNA is TGTGCCTGGGGACAGGCTCTCGGAGGGGCCAACGTCCTGACTTTC.